Listed below are T cell receptor beta chains from one sample, sequenced in a study of beta chain features in type 1 diabetes. Profiling relied on immunoSEQ multiplex PCR, and the TCRdb table lists in-frame clones only, not all of them. Of over 500,000 clones in the sample, around 15% were seen once. The material sequenced was naive CD4+ T cells from blood. These receptors all come from a man aged 18 to 30 in good health. Each CDR3 is given with its conserved first and last residue.

j_gene: TRBJ1-2; v_gene: TRBV5-1; CDR3aa: CASSSGTVRNYGYTF
j_gene: TRBJ1-1; v_gene: TRBV5-6; CDR3aa: CASSTLEPNTEAFF
j_gene: TRBJ2-7; v_gene: TRBV2; CDR3aa: CASMTRGRAGEQYF
j_gene: TRBJ1-5; v_gene: TRBV6-6; CDR3aa: CASSLGGGDNQPQHF
j_gene: TRBJ1-1; v_gene: TRBV27; CDR3aa: CASSLGRNTEAFF
j_gene: TRBJ1-1; v_gene: TRBV7-9; CDR3aa: CASSHRGSANTEAFF
j_gene: TRBJ2-7; v_gene: TRBV6-5; CDR3aa: CASRGTGPLGQYF
j_gene: TRBJ2-2; v_gene: TRBV5-6; CDR3aa: CASSRGGPNTGELFF
j_gene: TRBJ2-6; v_gene: TRBV4-1; CDR3aa: CASSQGPRLSGANVLTF
j_gene: TRBJ1-5; v_gene: TRBV28; CDR3aa: CASSLNGQGNQPQHF
j_gene: TRBJ2-7; v_gene: TRBV5-1; CDR3aa: CASSLGGDRSEQYF
j_gene: TRBJ1-1; v_gene: TRBV18; CDR3aa: CASSPTTAMNTEAFF
j_gene: TRBJ2-1; v_gene: TRBV28; CDR3aa: CASRWGNEQFF
j_gene: TRBJ1-4; v_gene: TRBV4-2; CDR3aa: CASSEGTGNEKLFF
j_gene: TRBJ2-7; v_gene: TRBV9; CDR3aa: CASSLTPTGSYEQYF
j_gene: TRBJ2-3; v_gene: TRBV29-1; CDR3aa: CSAPTSGRADTQYF
j_gene: TRBJ2-5; v_gene: TRBV5-1; CDR3aa: CASSSTTGPQETQYF
j_gene: TRBJ2-1; v_gene: TRBV9; CDR3aa: CASSGTGGYNEQFF
j_gene: TRBJ2-1; v_gene: TRBV9; CDR3aa: CASSVDSYNEQFF
j_gene: TRBJ2-2; v_gene: TRBV5-6; CDR3aa: CASSLVGSGELFF
j_gene: TRBJ2-1; v_gene: TRBV4-2; CDR3aa: CASSQQNSGPYNEQFF
j_gene: TRBJ2-7; v_gene: TRBV5-1; CDR3aa: CASSLSGSGNEQYF
j_gene: TRBJ2-5; v_gene: TRBV9; CDR3aa: CASSVAPAQETQYF
j_gene: TRBJ2-3; v_gene: TRBV7-3; CDR3aa: CASSLRENTQYF
j_gene: TRBJ2-2; v_gene: TRBV6-5; CDR3aa: CASSPSGANTGELFF
j_gene: TRBJ2-4; v_gene: TRBV29-1; CDR3aa: CSVGQGQGLLAKNIQYF
j_gene: TRBJ1-5; v_gene: TRBV6-6; CDR3aa: CASSYRGGQGIQPQHF
j_gene: TRBJ2-3; v_gene: TRBV29-1; CDR3aa: CSVWGGTQYF
j_gene: TRBJ1-1; v_gene: TRBV10-2; CDR3aa: CASSEYIVRNPEAFF
j_gene: TRBJ2-1; v_gene: TRBV2; CDR3aa: CASSYRIGVLNEQFF
j_gene: TRBJ2-1; v_gene: TRBV15; CDR3aa: CATSRDGNTYNEQFF
j_gene: TRBJ2-3; v_gene: TRBV7-2; CDR3aa: CASSQGLAGLTDTQYF
j_gene: TRBJ1-1; v_gene: TRBV10-3; CDR3aa: CAISQGGNTEAFF
j_gene: TRBJ1-6; v_gene: TRBV7-9; CDR3aa: CASSSAYGRFSPLHF
j_gene: TRBJ1-1; v_gene: TRBV7-2; CDR3aa: CASSPTGVTEAFF
j_gene: TRBJ2-1; v_gene: TRBV5-6; CDR3aa: CASSFWREGLGNEQFF
j_gene: TRBJ2-7; v_gene: TRBV27; CDR3aa: CASSSLGQGGNEQYF
j_gene: TRBJ2-2; v_gene: TRBV5-1; CDR3aa: CASSPPSVSGELFF
j_gene: TRBJ2-7; v_gene: TRBV7-2; CDR3aa: CASSLGSPANYEQYF
j_gene: TRBJ1-2; v_gene: TRBV4-3; CDR3aa: CASSQDRQGTYYGYTF
j_gene: TRBJ2-1; v_gene: TRBV4-3; CDR3aa: CASSRVHTTSGKDEQFF
j_gene: TRBJ2-2; v_gene: TRBV21-1; CDR3aa: CASSKAGRTGELFF
j_gene: TRBJ2-5; v_gene: TRBV18; CDR3aa: CASSPVGTETQYF
j_gene: TRBJ1-4; v_gene: TRBV7-2; CDR3aa: CASSLWSTVNEKLFF
j_gene: TRBJ1-1; v_gene: TRBV27; CDR3aa: CASSSGDRVEAFF
j_gene: TRBJ1-3; v_gene: TRBV13; CDR3aa: CASSLDMASGNTIYF
j_gene: TRBJ2-2; v_gene: TRBV15; CDR3aa: CATSRGTSGRAVSGELFF
j_gene: TRBJ1-3; v_gene: TRBV28; CDR3aa: CATTTDYHSGNTIYF
j_gene: TRBJ1-1; v_gene: TRBV2; CDR3aa: CAQQSDRVHTEAFF
j_gene: TRBJ2-7; v_gene: TRBV4-1; CDR3aa: CASSQVGSGFYEQYF
j_gene: TRBJ1-4; v_gene: TRBV7-9; CDR3aa: CASSPGRAQIGEKLFF
j_gene: TRBJ2-6; v_gene: TRBV4-3; CDR3aa: CASSQDSGLGANVLTF
j_gene: TRBJ1-6; v_gene: TRBV9; CDR3aa: CASSPRQAADSPLHF
j_gene: TRBJ2-6; v_gene: TRBV7-2; CDR3aa: CASSSETASGANVLTF
j_gene: TRBJ2-5; v_gene: TRBV5-1; CDR3aa: CASRTDQETQYF
j_gene: TRBJ2-1; v_gene: TRBV4-3; CDR3aa: CASSQGGQPHNEQFF